The 8 T cell receptor beta chains below all came from one sample that was sequenced in a study of CD8 T cells in ankylosing spondylitis. TCRdb redid the calling of the 5' RACE reads with MiXCR, one entry per CDR3 protein. Here the sample spans fewer than 200,000 distinct CDR3 sequences, roughly 18% being singletons. Input material: blood, either unsorted or a sorted T cell fraction (not recorded which). The source of these receptors is a male donor aged 5-30 years with ankylosing spondylitis or in good health (not recorded which).

The rearrangement joins TRBV11-2 to TRBJ1-4; D remains unclear. The CDR3 loop spans 13 amino acids. Germline V gene lookup returns CDR1 SGHAT and CDR2 FQNNGV. V was cut by 0 bases and J by 14 bases, with 13 bases left in between. CDR3 loop: CASSLDRDGILFF. In DNA, the CDR3 is TGTGCCAGCAGCTTAGATCGAGACGGAATCCTGTTTTTT. Variable domain in full (rest from reference TRBV11-2 and TRBJ1-4): EAGVAQSPRYKIIEKRQSVAFWCNPISGHATLYWYQQILGQGPKLLIQFQNNGVVDDSQLPKDRFSAERLKGVDSTLKIQPAKLEDSAVYLCASSLDRDGILFFGSGTQLSVL.

This clonotype came up once. This chain uses TRBV29-1 with TRBJ2-1, with D possibly TRBD1 on 6 matching bases. Between the trimmed V and J ends, which lost 4 bases and 0 bases, there was a span of 7 bases. The CDR3 consists of 13 residues. The germline V gene encodes CDR1 SQVTM and CDR2 ANQGSEA. DNA of the CDR3: TGCAGCGTTGGGACAGACTCCTACAATGAGCAGTTCTTC. Residues: CSVGTDSYNEQFF.

The sample holds many counts of this clonotype. This chain connects TRBV9 to TRBJ1-1, with TRBD1 matching 9 bases. From germline, CDR1 is SGDLS and CDR2 YYNGEE. V was clipped by 3 bases and J by 0 bases; unmatched bases: 6. CDR3 size: 16 residues. This CDR3 reads CASSAQGQGLNTEAFF. The CDR3 nucleotides read TGTGCCAGCAGCGCACAAGGACAGGGGCTGAACACTGAAGCTTTCTTT.

The gene calls are TRBV4-2 and TRBJ1-2; no firm D call. From germline, CDR1 is LGHNA and CDR2 YNFKEQ. CDR3 length equals 13 residues. Trimming left V 4 bases short and J 2 bases short, with 8 bases between. The CDR3 region has the DNA TGTGCCAGCAGCCGGGCGGGGAACTATGGCTACACCTTC. Encoded protein: CASSRAGNYGYTF.

This clonotype was seen only a few times. V usage is TRBV6-4 and J usage is TRBJ1-2, with D possibly being TRBD1 (5 bases). V gave up 6 bases and J gave up 8 bases, with 16 bases separating them. Germline V gene sequence: CDR1 MRHNA, CDR2 SNTAGT. This CDR3 contains 13 residues. The CDR3 here is CASRDGLRGGYTF. For the CDR3, the DNA is TGTGCCAGCAGGGACGGCCTTCGGGGGGGCTACACCTTC.

This clonotype was observed at least ten times. The rearrangement uses TRBV6-5 and TRBJ1-5; D is undetermined. V lost 4 bases and J lost 3, with 4 bases in between. The CDR3 contains 12 residues. Germline CDR1 and CDR2: MNHEY and SVGAGI. This chain's CDR3 is CASSSINQPQHF. In DNA, the CDR3 is TGTGCCAGCAGTTCCATCAATCAGCCCCAGCATTTT.

The CDR3 DNA is TGCAGCGTTGTTGCAAGCGACCTCACTGAAGCTTTCTTT. This sequence encodes CSVVASDLTEAFF. The genes are TRBV29-1 and TRBJ1-1; no firm D call. V was clipped by 4 bases and J by 4 bases, with 13 bases between them. The CDR3 extends over 13 amino acids. Germline V CDR1 and CDR2: SQVTM, ANQGSEA.

The V gene is TRBV12-3 or TRBV12-4, the J gene TRBJ1-1; 7 nucleotides agree with TRBD1. This CDR3 spans 14 amino acids. With 3 bases clipped from V and 5 bases from J, the junction kept 6 bases outside the gene matches. This chain's CDR3 is CASSLTGFGTEAFF. CDR3 nucleotides: TGTGCCAGCAGTTTGACAGGGTTCGGGACTGAAGCTTTCTTT.